These 14 T cell receptor beta chains were sequenced from one sample in a study of T cells after posttransplantation cyclophosphamide. The protocol was immunoSEQ multiplex PCR, while the TCRdb copy is restricted to in-frame clones and leaves out a portion. Among around 37,000 clones listed, around 78% were seen once. A marrow graft followed busulfan-fludarabine conditioning, with cyclophosphamide on days +3 and +4. Here the sequenced sample was CD4+ T cells sorted from blood, taken about 1,900 days after a stem cell transplant with posttransplant cyclophosphamide. The receptor set was obtained from a female patient aged 40 to 55 who received an allogeneic stem cell transplant from a related donor, was CMV-positive, and had no GVHD. Some T cells may trace back to the graft donor.

The J gene is TRBJ2-3, the V gene TRBV5-1; 16 bases are a match to TRBD2. V lost 0 bases and J lost 11; bases outside the gene matches: 3. CDR3 length equals 15 residues. Germline loops: CDR1 SGHRS, CDR2 YFSETQ. The CDR3 loop is CASSLEGTSGGVQYF. CDR3 DNA: TGCGCCAGCAGCTTGGAAGGGACTAGCGGGGGGGTGCAGTATTTT.

V is TRBV18 and J is TRBJ2-6, with unresolved D. The length of the CDR3 is 18 residues. Per the germline V gene, CDR1 is KGHSH and CDR2 is LQKENI. V shed 2 bases and J shed 0 bases, with 14 bases lying between them. DNA of the CDR3: TGTGCCAGCTCACCAGGGCTCCCCGGTAGCTCTGGGGCCAACGTCCTGACTTTC. Its translation is CASSPGLPGSSGANVLTF.

The V call is TRBV11-2, the J call TRBJ2-7; 9 nucleotides agree with TRBD2. CDR1 is SGHAT and CDR2 is FQNNGV in the germline V gene. The CDR3 runs to 15 residues. V shed 5 bases, J shed 2 bases, and the junction held 7 bases outside the gene matches. The CDR3 here is CASSRRGGQAYEQYF. The CDR3 nucleotides are TGTGCCAGCAGCCGGCGGGGGGGACAAGCCTACGAGCAGTACTTC.

The chain joins TRBV5-1 to TRBJ1-1, with 7 bases that match TRBD1. Germline CDR1 SGHRS, CDR2 YFSETQ. CDR3 length equals 14 residues. With 5 bases clipped from V and 1 base from J, the junction kept 5 bases outside the gene matches. CDR3: CASREGGTNTEAFF. For the CDR3, the DNA is TGCGCCAGCAGGGAAGGGGGCACGAACACTGAAGCTTTCTTT.

This clone came up a few times. The rearrangement uses TRBV9 and TRBJ1-6; D is perhaps TRBD1 (5 bases). V was pared by 3 bases and J by 10 bases, with 14 bases between. The CDR3 consists of 14 residues. Germline CDR1 and CDR2: SGDLS and YYNGEE. CDR3 coding DNA: TGTGCCAGCAGCGAAACAGGTTATGAATCACCCCTCCACTTT. Protein: CASSETGYESPLHF.

The chain recombines TRBV6-5 with TRBJ1-2; TRBD1 matches 7 bases. Losses at the gene ends were 5 bases for V and 4 bases for J; bases not matched to a gene: 7. The germline V gene has CDR1 MNHEY and CDR2 SVGAGI. This CDR3 has 14 amino acids. The CDR3 is CASSQGGVSYGYTF. Written as DNA, the CDR3 is TGTGCCAGCAGTCAGGGGGGCGTGAGCTATGGCTACACCTTC.

This clone turned up a few times. V usage is TRBV6-5 and J usage is TRBJ1-2; 7 bases line up with TRBD1. V lost 6 bases, J lost 6 bases, and 4 bases stayed unmatched. Germline CDR1 MNHEY, CDR2 SVGAGI. The CDR3 runs to 12 residues. The CDR3 nucleotides read TGTGCCAGCAGCCTACAGGGGCATGGCTACACCTTC. It yields the protein CASSLQGHGYTF.

V is TRBV7-2 and J is TRBJ2-3; TRBD2 aligns across 10 bases. Germline V CDR1 and CDR2: SGHTA, FQGNSA. Losses at the gene ends were 3 bases for V and 1 base for J; bases not matched to a gene: 13. The CDR3 contains 19 residues. Written as DNA, the CDR3 is TGTGCCAGCAGCTTGGTTAGCGGGAGGACCCATTTTGGCACAGATACGCAGTATTTT. Amino acids: CASSLVSGRTHFGTDTQYF.

The V call is TRBV7-2, the J call TRBJ2-3; TRBD1 is a possible D gene (5 bases). Germline V gives CDR1 SGHTA, CDR2 FQGNSA. V was clipped by 5 bases and J by 5 bases, with 14 bases between them. The CDR3 is made up of 14 amino acids. The CDR3 DNA is TGTGCCAGCAGCCACCGGACACCGCAAGATACGCAGTATTTT. It yields the protein CASSHRTPQDTQYF.

This clone came up once. CDR3 residues: CAISEGRGRAQPQHF. The CDR3 DNA sequence: TGTGCCATCAGTGAGGGCAGGGGAAGGGCTCAGCCCCAGCATTTT. V usage is TRBV10-3 and J usage is TRBJ1-5; D is possibly TRBD1 (6 bases). Trimming stripped 2 bases from V and 6 bases from J, with 14 bases between. The CDR3 extends over 15 amino acids. Germline assignment: CDR1 ENHRY and CDR2 SYGVKD.

The chain employs TRBV10-3 and TRBJ2-7; TRBD1 matches at 7 bases. The CDR3 is 13 residues long. Germline V lookup: CDR1 ENHRY, CDR2 SYGVKD. The ends lost 6 bases at V and 5 bases at J; junction bases unmatched: 7. The CDR3 spells CAIRLQGFDEQYF. The CDR3 bases are TGTGCCATCAGGTTACAGGGGTTCGACGAGCAGTACTTC.

This clone occurred a few times. Here the CDR3 reads CASSVGGLNTEAFF. CDR3 DNA sequence: TGTGCCAGCAGTGTAGGGGGATTGAACACTGAAGCTTTCTTT. This chain uses TRBV2 with TRBJ1-1; maybe TRBD1 (6 bases). The CDR3 consists of 14 residues. With 4 bases removed from V and 0 bases from J, the gap between germline ends came to 9 bases. Germline V CDR1 and CDR2: SNHLY, FYNNEI.

This clone was counted between two and nine times. This rearrangement joins TRBV27 to TRBJ1-2; a possible D gene is TRBD1 (6 bases). The CDR3 covers 14 residues. The V gene lost 5 bases and the J gene lost 5 bases, with 15 bases spanning the gap. Germline CDR1 MNHEY, CDR2 SMNVEV (reference sequence). CDR3 amino acids: CASSRTGKGYGYTF. CDR3 in DNA: TGTGCCAGCAGTCGAACAGGGAAGGGATATGGCTACACCTTC.

The chain couples TRBV2 to TRBJ2-5; TRBD2 might be the D (5 bases). The CDR3 runs to 14 residues. V was clipped by 4 bases and J by 5 bases, with 14 bases between them. The germline CDR1 and CDR2 sequences are SNHLY and FYNNEI. CDR3 amino acids: CASSAGVKGETQYF. The CDR3 coding sequence is TGTGCCAGCAGTGCCGGGGTGAAAGGGGAGACCCAGTACTTC.